This TCR beta chain was recovered during a study of immune evolution from preneoplasia to lung adenocarcinoma. Here immunoSEQ multiplex PCR was the method, and the copy in TCRdb shows in-frame clones only, minus some. The table lists under 2,000 clones, around 20% of them singletons, with roughly 8.8% in the top ten. The CDR3 has 14 amino acids. V shed 5 bases and J 8 bases; nucleotides not matched to a gene: 7. Germline CDR1 and CDR2: MDHEN and SYDVKM. This clone was found a few times. The chain links TRBV28 to TRBJ2-3; 10 nucleotides match TRBD2. The sequenced sample was FFPE invasive lung adenocarcinoma tissue. The sequence was collected from a person aged 50-75 years with lung adenocarcinoma. CDR3 in amino acids: CASSLAGVRPTQYF. The CDR3 bases are TGTGCCAGCAGTCTAGCGGGAGTACGGCCTACGCAGTATTTT. Variable domain in full (rest from reference TRBV28 and TRBJ2-3): DVKVTQSSRYLVKRTGEKVFLECVQDMDHENMFWYRQDPGLGLRLIYFSYDVKMKEKGDIPEGYSVSREKKERFSLILESASTNQTSMYLCASSLAGVRPTQYFGPGTRLTVL.